What follows is one T cell receptor beta chain and its context. This clonotype has a handful of counts. Its antigen is currently not known. The record has no base qualities; no much larger clone is one base away. Library prep was done by RT-PCR. Instrument used: Illumina HiSeq 2500. TCRdb handled the public reads itself, with Q25 trimming in fastp and clone calling in MiXCR, and kept productive beta chains. Rows are unified per CDR3 protein, each entry keeping the most common DNA and genes. For this sample the table gives about 500,000 distinct CDR3 sequences, of which approximately 17% were detected only once. The ten largest account for less than 4% of the sample. The data are from a study of response to subunit inactivated influenza vaccine (dated by TCRdb to the late 2010s). In terms of the full investigation: To follow how T cells responded to a trivalent subunit inactivated influenza vaccine, the researchers relied on deep quantitative profiling of the T cell receptor repertoire.

Points the paper makes about the study in general: The authors suggested that each seasonal influenza vaccination may recruit only a limited number of new T cells.

This clonotype was sampled from a man in his fifties or sixties who received an inactivated influenza vaccine. Donor details come from another sample of the same person, matched by shared clones. This material consisted of CD4+ T cells sorted from PBMCs, taken around 2 years after vaccination.

The CDR3 sequence is CASSYLLSSGNTIYF. The nucleotides read TGTGCCAGCAGTTACCTACTGAGCTCTGGAAACACCATATATTTT. Recombination linked TRBV6-5 to TRBJ1-3, with no confident D gene call. The CDR3 covers 15 residues, taking in both the cysteine and the phenylalanine. The read is trimmed to its CDR3 DNA, 45 bases read in frame from base 1. Relative to germline, V is 2 bases shorter and J is 0 bases shorter, with 8 bases between their ends. The germline V gene yields MNHEY for CDR1 and SVGAGI for CDR2.